The T cell receptor beta chain described here comes from a study of blood T cell repertoires in COVID-19 (dated by TCRdb to 2020 to 2022). With regard to the full study: Samples covering the acute and convalescent phases of COVID-19 were provided by collaborators in the United States, Italy and Spain. A de-identified subject ID, COVID-19 status, age in years and sex were almost always included in the sample metadata. Where available, HLA class I and class II types were obtained from metadata supplied by the sample provider rather than from assay-based typing. The repertoires were released in a freely available public database meant as a resource for research on the immune response to SARS-CoV-2. The prospective study material was composed of cDNA or gDNA derived from T cells, B-cell-depleted T cells, or PBMCs. The samples were drawn from the first 160 participants of the ongoing ImmuneRACE study and from 950 to 1,500 subjects provided by 6 global collaborators. Subjects who had been exposed to COVID-19, were actively infected with it, or had recovered from it provided the deeply sampled blood TCRbeta repertoires that made up the dataset.

The germline V gene supplies CDR1 LGHNT and CDR2 FRNRAP. Cut back by 4 bases and 3 bases, the V and J ends lie 9 bases apart. The CDR3 has 13 amino acids, counting the end cysteine and phenylalanine. The CDR3 DNA has 39 bases and is translated from base 1. Each collaborating institution followed its own protocols to collect whole blood in K2EDTA tubes. Collaborator samples were shipped for TCRbeta analysis as frozen whole blood, isolated PBMCs, or DNA extracted from either sample type. The immunoSEQ Assay, a bias-controlled multiplex PCR, was used to amplify TCRbeta CDR3 regions from genomic DNA. Processing in the source paper ran as follows. The number of nucleated cells in each sample was estimated from the amplification of reference gene primers within the assay. To quantify the absolute abundance of each unique TCRbeta CDR3 rearrangement, sequence reads were collapsed and filtered. For each sample, productive Simpson clonality was calculated by taking the square root of Simpson's diversity index across productive rearrangements. The immuneACCESS repertoire file appears here via TCRdb, limited to in-frame rearrangements. These files lack a portion of the clones; in checked studies, under half of the deficit traces to unresolved V genes, and the cause of the others is not known. The V and J calls and clone size are taken from that table; D and trimming were inferred from the DNA. The sample records about 59,000 clones, around 81% of which are singletons. The ten largest make up more than 5.5% of the sample.

Overall study results and their limits: Clinical and demographic metadata were provided uncurated, with the amount varying by source and participant.

To note about this clone: The antigen this receptor binds is unknown. No quality values exist for individual bases; no much larger clone is one base distant.

The sequencing input was peripheral blood. The sequence joins TRBV12-5 to TRBJ2-5, with an unclear D gene assignment. The sequence was collected from a man aged 55 to 69 with acute or convalescent COVID-19. This receptor has the CDR3 CASGSLVKETQYF. The bases are TGTGCTAGTGGTTCCCTAGTAAAAGAGACCCAGTACTTC.